The 11 T cell receptor beta chains in this list originate from one sample, sequenced in a study of shared T cell receptors in the human thymus. The data were produced by immunoSEQ multiplex PCR, yet TCRdb's version contains in-frame clones alone and is incomplete. The sample lists more than 550,000 clones, 80% to 90% occurring once. These data were also reused for a study on human thymus T cells.

Source material: thymocytes. The receptors were gathered from a girl under three years old with a congenital heart defect.

This sequence joins TRBV28 and TRBJ2-2, with 12 bases identical to TRBD2. The ends lost 6 bases at V and 3 bases at J; junction bases unmatched: 5. CDR1 is MDHEN, CDR2 SYDVKM, per germline. The CDR3 is 16 residues long. Written as DNA, the CDR3 is TGTGCCAGCAGCTCTAGCGGGGGGGCCCACACCGGGGAGCTGTTTTTT. It yields the protein CASSSSGGAHTGELFF.

The chain links TRBV9 to TRBJ1-6; 7 bases map to TRBD1. Germline CDR1 reads SGDLS; CDR2 reads YYNGEE. The J segment lost 14 bases and the V segment lost 3 bases, leaving 11 bases of the junction unmatched. This CDR3 comprises 14 residues. For the CDR3, the DNA is TGTGCCAGCAGCGCCGGGGACAGTCCTCATGCCCTCCACTTT. It specifies CASSAGDSPHALHF.

J is TRBJ2-1 and V is TRBV5-1; 7 bases align to TRBD1. Trimming removed 7 bases from V and 5 bases from J; junction bases left unmatched: 6. The germline gives CDR1 SGHRS, CDR2 YFSETQ. The CDR3 is made up of 13 amino acids. The CDR3 coding sequence is TGCGCCAGCCCGGACAGGCAGCACAATGAGCAGTTCTTC. Residues: CASPDRQHNEQFF.

The chain carries TRBV11-2 and TRBJ1-1, with D unclear. CDR3 length: 10 residues. Between the trimmed V and J ends, which lost 0 bases and 11 bases, there was a span of 4 bases. Germline V gives CDR1 SGHAT, CDR2 FQNNGV. The CDR3 sequence: CASSLDRAFF. As DNA, the CDR3 is TGTGCCAGCAGCTTAGATCGGGCTTTCTTT.

The chain is built from TRBV7-6 and TRBJ2-1; 9 bases are a match to TRBD2. The CDR3 is 17 residues long. Trimming removed 7 bases from V and 1 base from J; junction bases left unmatched: 11. Germline CDR1 is SGHVS and CDR2 is FNYEAQ. This CDR3 is CASTPQRGGGSYNEQFF. CDR3 nucleotides: TGTGCCAGCACCCCCCAACGCGGGGGGGGATCCTACAATGAGCAGTTCTTC.

The rearrangement joins TRBV28 to TRBJ1-2; the match to TRBD1 covers 7 bases. Germline V lookup: CDR1 MDHEN, CDR2 SYDVKM. The CDR3 spans 18 residues. The V segment lost 5 bases and the J segment 6 bases; nucleotides outside the gene matches: 21. CDR3 loop: CASSPPRVGQPLLNGYTF. CDR3 nucleotide sequence: TGTGCCAGCAGTCCTCCTAGGGTGGGACAGCCTCTTTTGAATGGCTACACCTTC.

The J gene is TRBJ1-1, the V gene TRBV10-3; 7 nucleotides line up with TRBD1. The CDR3 sequence is 14 residues long. V lost 6 bases and J lost 3; bases outside the gene matches: 7. Germline CDR1 ENHRY, CDR2 SYGVKD. CDR3 sequence: CAISQQGKDTEAFF. The DNA for the CDR3 is TGTGCCATCAGCCAACAGGGGAAGGACACTGAAGCTTTCTTT.

This clone occurred once. The chain recombines TRBV5-8 with TRBJ1-2; D not resolved. V was trimmed by 4 bases and J by 4 bases, leaving 11 bases between them. This CDR3 contains 13 residues. The germline CDR1 and CDR2 sequences are SGHTS and YDEGEE. The CDR3 sequence is CASSPPDFYGYTF. In DNA form, the CDR3 reads TGTGCCAGCAGCCCGCCAGATTTCTATGGCTACACCTTC.

The chain employs TRBV5-1 and TRBJ2-3; D not resolved. This CDR3 comprises 11 residues. Deletions cut 7 bases from V and 6 bases from J, with 9 bases between. CDR1 SGHRS and CDR2 YFSETQ come from the germline V gene. The CDR3 loop is CASRAGDTQYF. CDR3 coding DNA: TGCGCCAGCCGCGCCGGGGATACGCAGTATTTT.

This rearrangement joins TRBV5-1 to TRBJ1-1; D is uncertain. Trimming took 1 base from V and 11 from J, leaving 6 bases between them. CDR3 length: 10 residues. The germline gives CDR1 SGHRS, CDR2 YFSETQ. CDR3 in amino acids: CASSLLLAFF. CDR3 nucleotides: TGCGCCAGCAGCTTGCTTCTGGCTTTCTTT.

The rearrangement joins TRBV7-9 to TRBJ2-1; 13 bases are shared with TRBD2. The length of the CDR3 is 15 residues. The V segment lost 5 bases and the J segment 8 bases; nucleotides outside the gene matches: 6. Per germline, CDR1 SEHNR and CDR2 FQNEAQ (reference sequence). CDR3 amino acids: CASSELAGGRDEQFF. In nucleotides, the CDR3 is TGTGCCAGCAGCGAACTAGCGGGGGGGCGTGATGAGCAGTTCTTC.